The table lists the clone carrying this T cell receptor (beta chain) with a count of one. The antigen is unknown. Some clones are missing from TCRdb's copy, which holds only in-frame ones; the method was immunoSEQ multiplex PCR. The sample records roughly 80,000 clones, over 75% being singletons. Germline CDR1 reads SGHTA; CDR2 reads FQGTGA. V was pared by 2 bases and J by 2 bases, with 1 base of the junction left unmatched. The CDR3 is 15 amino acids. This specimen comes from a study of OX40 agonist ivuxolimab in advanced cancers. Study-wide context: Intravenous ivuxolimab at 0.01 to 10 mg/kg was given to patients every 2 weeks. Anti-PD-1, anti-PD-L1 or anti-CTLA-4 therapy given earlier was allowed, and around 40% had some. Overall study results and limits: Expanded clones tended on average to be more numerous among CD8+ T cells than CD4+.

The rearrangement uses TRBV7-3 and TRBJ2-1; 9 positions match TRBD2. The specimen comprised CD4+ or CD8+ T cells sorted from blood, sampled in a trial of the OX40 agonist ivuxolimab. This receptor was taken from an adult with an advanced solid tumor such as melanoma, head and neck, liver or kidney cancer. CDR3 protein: CASSLAGGPYNEQFF. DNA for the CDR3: TGTGCCAGCAGCTTAGCGGGGGGGCCCTACAATGAGCAGTTCTTC.